A single sample is the source of the 27 T cell receptor beta chains below, sequenced in a study of CD8+ T cells in alopecia areata. Reverse transcription of extracted RNA yielded cDNA, which provided the sequencing template. Measured with immunoSEQ multiplex PCR; TCRdb has only the in-frame clones, and not every one. The data hold some 120,000 clones, with 40% to 55% observed a single time. What was sequenced was NKG2D-low CD8+ T cells sorted from blood. These TCRs come from a human donor with alopecia areata.

This chain uses TRBV5-7 with TRBJ2-1; 9 nucleotides agree with TRBD2. TRBV5-7 is treated as an ORF (open reading frame) with a function not yet certain. This CDR3 contains 13 residues. V lost 4 bases, J lost 8 bases, and 4 bases stayed unmatched. CDR3 region: CASSRSGSHEQFF. Written as DNA, the CDR3 is TGTGCCAGCAGCCGTAGCGGGAGCCATGAGCAGTTCTTC.

This clone was seen more than once but under ten times. V gene TRBV29-1 combines with J gene TRBJ2-1, with 8 positions matching TRBD2. The CDR3 runs 15 residues. CDR1 and CDR2 (germline): SQVTM, ANQGSEA. V shed 6 bases and J 1 base; nucleotides not matched to a gene: 8. The CDR3 DNA reads TGCAGCGTCGTCGGACTAGCCCCTTCCTACAATGAGCAGTTCTTC. It is translated as CSVVGLAPSYNEQFF.

This clone was seen more than once but under ten times. The chain links TRBV23-1 to TRBJ1-5; D perhaps matches TRBD1 (5 bases). TRBV23-1 is flagged as an ORF with uncertain function. The CDR3 loop spans 16 amino acids. Trimming cost V 0 bases and J 6 bases, with 15 bases left between them. Here the CDR3 DNA reads TGCGCCAGCAGTCAATCGCGGTGGCAGGGCGTTCAGCCCCAGCATTTT. Protein: CASSQSRWQGVQPQHF.

The rearrangement uses TRBV5-6 and TRBJ1-5, with unresolved D. Trimming took off 0 bases at V and 1 base at J, with 8 bases between the two ends. Germline assignment: CDR1 SGHDT and CDR2 YYEEEE. The CDR3 sequence is 15 residues long. CDR3 region: CASSLGTPSNQPQHF. CDR3 sequence (DNA): TGTGCCAGCAGCTTGGGAACTCCAAGCAATCAGCCCCAGCATTTT.

The chain joins TRBV29-1 to TRBJ1-2; D is unclear. CDR1 is SQVTM and CDR2 is ANQGSEA in the germline V gene. The CDR3 loop spans 11 amino acids. V was shortened by 3 bases and J by 7 bases, with 9 bases between the two germline ends. The CDR3 reads CSVDPGVGYTF. In DNA, the CDR3 is TGCAGCGTTGATCCCGGGGTTGGCTACACCTTC.

This clone was seen a few times. The rearrangement joins TRBV28 to TRBJ2-5; 10 positions agree with TRBD1. Looked up from germline, CDR1 is MDHEN and CDR2 is SYDVKM. This CDR3 region has 14 residues. Germline trimming cut 4 bases from V and 7 bases from J; bases unmatched to any gene: 6. The CDR3 protein is CASSYTGTGVTQYF. CDR3 coding DNA: TGTGCCAGCAGTTATACCGGGACAGGGGTGACCCAGTACTTC.

This clone was detected only a few times. The chain combines TRBV14 with TRBJ1-6; tentative D call: TRBD1 (5 bases). CDR3 size: 15 residues. CDR1 is SGHDN and CDR2 is FVKESK in the germline V gene. The V end lost 5 bases, the J end lost 7 bases, and 15 bases lay between the germline ends. Here the CDR3 reads CASSSGTWENSPLHF. In DNA form, the CDR3 reads TGTGCCAGCAGCTCCGGGACTTGGGAAAATTCACCCCTCCACTTT. The full variable domain, rest sourced from reference TRBV14 and TRBJ1-6, is EAGVTQFPSHSVIEKGQTVTLRCDPISGHDNLYWYRRVMGKEIKFLLHFVKESKQDESGMPNNRFLAERTGGTYSTLKVQPAELEDSGVYFCASSSGTWENSPLHFGNGTRLTVT.

The rearrangement links TRBV27 to TRBJ1-2, with 10 bases that match TRBD1. Germline CDR1 is MNHEY and CDR2 is SMNVEV (reference sequence). Trimming removed 6 bases from V and 7 bases from J; junction bases left unmatched: 8. The CDR3 runs to 14 residues. This CDR3 reads CASSLGTGVRGYTF. In nucleotides, the CDR3 is TGTGCCAGCAGCCTAGGGACAGGGGTACGTGGCTACACCTTC.

V gene TRBV30 combines with J gene TRBJ1-1; D ambiguous. The CDR3 is 13 amino acids. Per the germline V gene, CDR1 is GTSNPN and CDR2 is SVGIG (reference sequence). Trimming removed 0 bases from V and 7 bases from J, with 12 bases in between. CDR3 DNA sequence: TGTGCCTGGAGTGTGCGAGAGGACGGTGAAGCTTTCTTT. Translation: CAWSVREDGEAFF.

The chain carries TRBV9 and TRBJ2-1; TRBD1 aligns across 8 bases. The V gene's germline CDR1 is SGDLS and CDR2 YYNGEE. J gave up 4 bases and V 0 bases, and 12 bases lay outside the gene matches. The CDR3 contains 18 residues. The CDR3 sequence: CASSVGGGYGQGYNEQFF. As DNA, the CDR3 is TGTGCCAGCAGCGTAGGGGGTGGTTACGGACAGGGTTACAATGAGCAGTTCTTC.

The chain has TRBV9 and TRBJ2-3; no clear D gene. The CDR3 consists of 12 residues. The ends were cut back, 4 bases at V and 3 bases at J, with 6 bases in the middle. CDR1 and CDR2 from the germline V gene are SGDLS and YYNGEE. The CDR3, as DNA: TGTGCCAGCAGCATGGGGACAGATACGCAGTATTTT. Encoded protein: CASSMGTDTQYF.

The rearrangement joins TRBV27 to TRBJ1-5; 7 positions match TRBD1. The CDR3 consists of 13 residues. The V and J ends lost 5 bases and 4 bases, in that order; junction bases with no gene match: 2. Per germline, CDR1 MNHEY and CDR2 SMNVEV (reference sequence). CDR3 coding DNA: TGTGCCAGCAGTGGGACAGAGAATCAGCCCCAGCATTTT. This encodes CASSGTENQPQHF.

V gene TRBV10-1 combines with J gene TRBJ2-3, with TRBD2 matching 10 bases. The CDR3 totals 16 residues. CDR1 is WNHNN and CDR2 is SYGVQD in the germline V gene (reference sequence). The V segment lost 6 bases and the J segment 0 bases; nucleotides outside the gene matches: 6. The CDR3 reads CASSPGTSVSTDTQYF. CDR3 in DNA: TGCGCCAGCAGCCCAGGGACTAGCGTGAGCACAGATACGCAGTATTTT.

This clone has a handful of counts. The chain is built from TRBV29-1 and TRBJ1-1; the D gene is possibly TRBD1 (5 bases). CDR1 and CDR2 (germline): SQVTM, ANQGSEA. V lost 5 bases and J lost 2, with 12 bases in between. CDR3 length equals 13 residues. CDR3 region: CSVFGGANTEAFF. CDR3 bases: TGCAGCGTTTTCGGGGGAGCAAACACTGAAGCTTTCTTT.

This chain joins TRBV10-3 and TRBJ2-1; 9 bases are a match to TRBD1. The V segment lost 7 bases and the J segment 6 bases; nucleotides outside the gene matches: 7. The CDR3 length is 14 residues. Germline V CDR1 and CDR2: ENHRY, SYGVKD. For the CDR3, the DNA is TGTGCCATCACTTCGGGACAGGGCTTCAATGAGCAGTTCTTC. Its translation is CAITSGQGFNEQFF.

This clone was seen a few times. The V gene is TRBV29-1, the J gene TRBJ2-1; 7 nucleotides align to TRBD2. This CDR3 is 13 amino acids long. Germline CDR1 is SQVTM and CDR2 is ANQGSEA. V gave up 4 bases and J gave up 10 bases; unmatched junction bases: 10. The CDR3 region is CSVATSEEREQFF. The CDR3 nucleotides read TGCAGCGTTGCCACTAGCGAGGAGAGGGAGCAGTTCTTC.

This chain joins TRBV28 and TRBJ2-2; D call uncertain. V was shortened by 5 bases and J by 4 bases, with 8 bases between the two germline ends. The CDR3 length is 13 residues. Per the germline V gene, CDR1 is MDHEN and CDR2 is SYDVKM. CDR3 sequence (DNA): TGTGCCAGCAGTCTACCAGCCACCGGGGAGCTGTTTTTT. This sequence encodes CASSLPATGELFF. Full variable domain (rest looked up from reference TRBV28 and TRBJ2-2): DVKVTQSSRYLVKRTGEKVFLECVQDMDHENMFWYRQDPGLGLRLIYFSYDVKMKEKGDIPEGYSVSREKKERFSLILESASTNQTSMYLCASSLPATGELFFGEGSRLTVL.

V and J are TRBV27 and TRBJ2-7; a weak D match, TRBD1 (6 bases). This CDR3 has 12 residues. Germline lookup yields CDR1 MNHEY and CDR2 SMNVEV (reference sequence). Trimming cost V 5 bases and J 6 bases, with 11 bases left between them. Here the CDR3 DNA reads TGTGCCAGCAGTGCCCGCAGGGGCGAGCAGTACTTC. Protein product: CASSARRGEQYF.

The chain joins TRBV5-6 to TRBJ2-5; 8 bases fit TRBD1. The V segment lost 4 bases and the J segment 3 bases; nucleotides outside the gene matches: 8. The CDR3 covers 15 residues. Germline V gene sequence: CDR1 SGHDT, CDR2 YYEEEE. CDR3 sequence: CASSHLQGEEETQYF. The CDR3 DNA sequence: TGTGCCAGCAGCCACCTACAGGGGGAGGAAGAGACCCAGTACTTC.

The V call is TRBV4-3, the J call TRBJ2-7, with TRBD2 matching over 13 bases. This CDR3 contains 16 residues. With V trimmed by 4 bases and J by 4 bases, 7 bases remained unmatched. Germline lookup yields CDR1 LGHNA and CDR2 YSLEER. CDR3 amino acids: CASSPGLAGAKYEQYF. The CDR3 coding sequence is TGCGCCAGCAGCCCAGGACTAGCGGGAGCCAAATACGAGCAGTACTTC.

The chain links TRBV30 to TRBJ2-7; the D gene is possibly TRBD2 (6 bases). This CDR3 contains 12 residues. The germline V gene encodes CDR1 GTSNPN and CDR2 SVGIG (reference sequence). Trimming cost V 3 bases and J 2 bases, with 8 bases left between them. This chain's CDR3 is CAWRGTAYEQYF. The CDR3 DNA reads TGTGCCTGGAGGGGGACTGCCTACGAGCAGTACTTC.

This clone was recorded a few times. The V and J genes are TRBV7-2 and TRBJ1-2; D gene ambiguous. CDR1 SGHTA and CDR2 FQGNSA come from the germline V gene. The CDR3 contains 12 residues. V was pared by 6 bases and J by 4 bases, with 9 bases between. As DNA, the CDR3 is TGTGCCAGCAGATGGGAGGTCTATGGCTACACCTTC. Translated, it gives CASRWEVYGYTF.

The genes are TRBV4-1 and TRBJ1-1; possibly TRBD1 for D (6 bases). Trimming stripped 0 bases from V and 4 bases from J, with 15 bases between. The CDR3 has 16 residues. Germline assignment: CDR1 MGHRA and CDR2 YSYEKL. Here the CDR3 DNA reads TGCGCCAGCAGCCAAGAGGTCCTTGGGGGGCCCACTGAAGCTTTCTTT. As protein: CASSQEVLGGPTEAFF.

The rearrangement links TRBV4-1 to TRBJ1-4; a possible D gene is TRBD1 (5 bases). V shed 2 bases and J shed 8 bases, with 12 bases lying between them. The CDR3 sequence is 14 residues long. Looked up from germline, CDR1 is MGHRA and CDR2 is YSYEKL. For the CDR3, the DNA is TGCGCCAGCAGCCAAAGCTGGGGCGCGGAAAAACTGTTTTTT. This translates into CASSQSWGAEKLFF.

Turning to this clone: One junction end does not reproduce the germline sequence, and a read error may be involved. This chain connects TRBV4-2 to TRBJ2-1, with TRBD2 as a possible D gene (5 bases). CDR1 and CDR2 from the germline V gene are LGHNA and YNFKEQ. The length of the CDR3 is 15 residues. The CDR3 DNA follows: TGTGCCAGCAGCCAAGATGAGGACTCCAACAATGAGCAGTTCTTC. Amino acid sequence: CASSQDEDSNNEQFF.

This clone was counted between two and nine times. The chain carries TRBV29-1 and TRBJ2-7, with D perhaps TRBD2 (6 bases). This CDR3 has 12 amino acids. The germline V gene encodes CDR1 SQVTM and CDR2 ANQGSEA. The ends were cut back, 3 bases at V and 3 bases at J, with 9 bases in the middle. The CDR3 spells CSVEEGDYEQYF. For the CDR3, the DNA is TGCAGCGTTGAGGAGGGAGACTACGAGCAGTACTTC.

The gene calls are TRBV29-1 and TRBJ2-5; no firm D call. The CDR3 has 16 amino acids. Trimming shortened V by 4 bases and J by 2 bases, and 20 bases separated the two germline ends. The germline CDR1 and CDR2 sequences are SQVTM and ANQGSEA. The CDR3 DNA follows: TGCAGCGTTGGAGGTTTGAAATTGGGCCAGCAAGAGACCCAGTACTTC. It yields the protein CSVGGLKLGQQETQYF.